This is a list of T cell receptor beta chains from one sample in a study of T cells expressing NK-cell markers. TCRdb reprocessed the 5' RACE reads and keeps a single row for each CDR3 protein, giving no DNA. The listing records about 160,000 distinct CDR3 sequences. The sequenced sample was blood T cells: a sorted CD56 or NKG2C T cell subset, CD4+ or CD8+ T cells, or bulk PBMC T cells (not recorded which). These receptors were taken from a man aged 18-70 years in good health. Both conserved end residues are part of each CDR3. Each record gives: J gene, V gene, CDR3 protein.

TRBJ2-2	TRBV18	CASSLYRDNTGELFF
TRBJ2-4	TRBV5-1	CARLQGPDSGGSKNIQYF
TRBJ2-1	TRBV2	CASSAGDGPYNEQFF
TRBJ2-5	TRBV5-1	CASSRLDRVVGETQYF
TRBJ1-5	TRBV19	CASSPYGTYSNQPQHF
TRBJ1-2	TRBV5-6	CASSFPGTNYGYTF
TRBJ2-7	TRBV11-1	CASSLGAQGSSYEQYF
TRBJ1-2	TRBV20-1	CSARLGQGTYGYTF
TRBJ2-3	TRBV28	CASSWGDRVTDTQYF
TRBJ2-7	TRBV3-1	CASSQVAGAGEQYF
TRBJ1-1	TRBV27	CASSLAGATEAFF
TRBJ2-1	TRBV3-1	CASSQDLRARYNEQFF
TRBJ2-5	TRBV9	CASSVGTSGEKETQYF
TRBJ1-2	TRBV7-8	CASSRTREYYGYTF
TRBJ2-2	TRBV6-1	CASSPVTGTGELFF
TRBJ2-7	TRBV9	CASSVGAGSKLASEQYF